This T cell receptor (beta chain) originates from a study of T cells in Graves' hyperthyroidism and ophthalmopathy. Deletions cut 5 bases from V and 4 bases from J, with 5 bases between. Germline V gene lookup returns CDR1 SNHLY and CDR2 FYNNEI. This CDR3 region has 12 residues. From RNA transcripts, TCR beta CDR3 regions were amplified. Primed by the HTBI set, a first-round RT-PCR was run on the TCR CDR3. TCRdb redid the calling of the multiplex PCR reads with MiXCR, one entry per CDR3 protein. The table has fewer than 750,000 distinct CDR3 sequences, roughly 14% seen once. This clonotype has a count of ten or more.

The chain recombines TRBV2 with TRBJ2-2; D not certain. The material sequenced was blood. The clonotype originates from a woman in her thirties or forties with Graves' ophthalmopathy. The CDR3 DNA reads TGTGCCAGCAGTCCGGGCACCGGGGAGCTGTTTTTT. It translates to CASSPGTGELFF.